This is a list of T cell receptor beta chains from one sample in a study of cytomegalovirus exposure and HLA in healthy donors. Here immunoSEQ multiplex PCR was the method, and the copy in TCRdb shows in-frame clones only, minus some. Seen here are some 130,000 clones, 70% to 80% observed once, and the top ten hold roughly 2.3%. Sequences were obtained from PBMCs. These receptors originate from a man younger than 45 in good health and CMV-seronegative. CDR3s include the opening cysteine and the closing phenylalanine or tryptophan. The size of a clone is reported for some rows only, either as once, few or many, or as a class for expanded clones.

v_gene	abundance	CDR3aa
TRBV5-1	once	CASSLTGDSNQPQHF
TRBV9	NA	CASSVAARGTEAFF
TRBV5-1	NA	CASSENYGYTF
TRBV5-1	NA	CASSLSTGRYGYTF
TRBV5-1	NA	CASSPRGLAGVNEQYF
TRBV28	few	CASSYGQTLDF
TRBV30	NA	CAWSPAYNEQFF
TRBV6-5	NA	CASRQGNYGYTF
TRBV11-2	NA	CASSPRTVLNTEAFF
TRBV5-4	NA	CASSPMTSGGDNEQFF
TRBV30	once	CAWSVPGGSSYGYTF
TRBV4-3	NA	CASSQPHAGQGYNEQFF
TRBV12-5	NA	CASGLSTDTQYF
TRBV29-1	NA	CSATGQPNTIYF
TRBV10-3	NA	CAISEAGQYGYTF
TRBV10-3	NA	CAITPGLNHQETQYF
TRBV5-4	NA	CASSLLGQTNEKLFF
TRBV5-1	NA	CASSERLPSTDTQYF
TRBV18	once	CASSPTGQEYNEQFF
TRBV7-2	NA	CASSPRVWETQYF
TRBV5-5	NA	CASSLGVYEQYF
TRBV6-6	few	CASRRYSASSYEQYF